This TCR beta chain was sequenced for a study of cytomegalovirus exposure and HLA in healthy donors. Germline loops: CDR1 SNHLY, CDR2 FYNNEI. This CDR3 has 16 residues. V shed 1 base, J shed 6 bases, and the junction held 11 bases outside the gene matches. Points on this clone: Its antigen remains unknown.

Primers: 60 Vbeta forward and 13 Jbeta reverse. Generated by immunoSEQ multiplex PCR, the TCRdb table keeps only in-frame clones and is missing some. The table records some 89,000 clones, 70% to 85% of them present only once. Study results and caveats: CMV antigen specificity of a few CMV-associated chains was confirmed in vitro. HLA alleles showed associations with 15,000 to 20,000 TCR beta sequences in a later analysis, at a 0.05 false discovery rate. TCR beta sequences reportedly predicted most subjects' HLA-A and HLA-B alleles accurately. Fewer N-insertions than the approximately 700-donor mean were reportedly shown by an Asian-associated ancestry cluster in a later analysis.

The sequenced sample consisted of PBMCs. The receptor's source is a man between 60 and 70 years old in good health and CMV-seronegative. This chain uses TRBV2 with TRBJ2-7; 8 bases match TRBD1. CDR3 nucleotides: TGTGCCAGCAGTGAAGGAAGGGCAGGGGGCTTCGGCGAGCAGTACTTC. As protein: CASSEGRAGGFGEQYF.